The clone carrying this T cell receptor (beta chain) showed up just a few times. What it binds is unknown. The treatment denotes: roughly nine-day PBMC culture with coronavirus spike peptide pools or control peptides (ViraFEST assay). The data derive from a study of vaccination and CD4 T cells after COVID-19. Per the germline V gene, CDR1 is SGHAT and CDR2 is FQNNGV. The V and J ends lost 1 base and 8 bases respectively, with 8 bases between them. There are 12 residues in the CDR3. Cultured CD4+ T cell DNA underwent sequencing with the Oncomine TCR Beta short-read assay. TCRdb fed the PCR reads into MiXCR, producing one record per CDR3 protein. In the table there are around 10,000 distinct CDR3 sequences, around 44% of which are singletons.

Sequenced input: CD4+ T cells from blood, cultured in vitro. This clonotype originated in a human donor who had recovered from COVID-19. V gene TRBV11-2 combines with J gene TRBJ1-2; tentatively, D is TRBD1 (5 bases). CDR3 coding DNA: TGTGCCAGCAGCTTAGGAGGGGAAGGCTACACCTTC. Encoded protein: CASSLGGEGYTF.